The 3 T cell receptor beta chains in this list originate from one sample, sequenced in a study of CD4 and CD8 cells across lung adenocarcinoma regions. TCRdb reprocessed the PCR reads via MiXCR and lists one record per CDR3 protein. Of some 20,000 distinct CDR3 sequences listed, 46% are singletons. The specimen was CD4+ T cells from the margin of a lung tumor. Every receptor here comes from a male donor with lung adenocarcinoma. The CD4 and CD8 labels of this study may be unreliable.

The chain carries TRBV3-1 and TRBJ2-1; D is possibly TRBD1 (6 bases). Trimming took off 4 bases at V and 10 bases at J, with 11 bases between the two ends. Germline-derived CDR1 and CDR2 are LGHDT and YNNKEL (reference sequence). The CDR3 has 12 residues. The CDR3 DNA follows: TGTGCCAGCAGCCGAAACAGGGACGAGCAGTTCTTC. Protein sequence: CASSRNRDEQFF.

The gene calls are TRBV27 and TRBJ2-5; TRBD2 might be the D (5 bases). The germline V gene encodes CDR1 MNHEY and CDR2 SMNVEV (reference sequence). V gave up 5 bases and J gave up 11 bases, with 30 bases separating them. The CDR3 has 17 amino acids. The CDR3 bases are TGTGCCAGCAGTGCGGGCCGCGTAGGCCGTGACCCAGATACGCAGTACTTC. Protein product: CASSAGRVGRDPDTQYF.

This clonotype was observed a few times. The chain carries TRBV6-1 and TRBJ2-3; perhaps TRBD2 as D (7 bases). V lost 3 bases, J lost 2 bases, and 12 bases lay in between. The CDR3 has 15 amino acids. Germline V gene data show CDR1 as MNHNS and CDR2 as SASEGT. DNA for the CDR3: TGTGCCAGCAGTGAGGCGGGGGCCCCCACAGATACGCAGTATTTT. The encoded protein is CASSEAGAPTDTQYF.